One and the same sample provided the 2 T cell receptor beta chains below, sequenced in a study of PD-1 blockade in classical Hodgkin lymphoma. The data were produced by immunoSEQ multiplex PCR, yet TCRdb's version contains in-frame clones alone and is incomplete. Of about 35,000 clones in the sample, about nine tenths were seen once. Following autologous stem cell transplantation, relapse occurred in every patient, and exposure to brentuximab vedotin varied. From thawed PBMCs, CD4+ T cells were purified using magnetic negative selection. Specimen: CD4+ T cells from blood, collected at baseline. These receptors all stem from a human donor with classical Hodgkin lymphoma.

The chain uses TRBV10-1 and TRBJ2-5, with 7 bases that match TRBD2. Germline CDR1 WNHNN, CDR2 SYGVQD (reference sequence). V lost 6 bases, J lost 2 bases, and 9 bases stayed unmatched. This CDR3 region has 15 residues. In DNA form, the CDR3 reads TGCGCCAGCAGGATCGCCCTAGCGGATCAAGAGACCCAGTACTTC. Translating gives CASRIALADQETQYF.

This clone was found once. V is TRBV7-3 and J is TRBJ2-1, with 8 positions matching TRBD2. Per germline, CDR1 SGHTA and CDR2 FQGTGA. V lost 2 bases to trimming and J lost 8 bases; unmatched junction nucleotides: 11. This CDR3 comprises 16 residues. The CDR3 DNA follows: TGTGCCAGCAGCTTATTTTCGGGACTAGGGGCCGATGAGCAGTTCTTC. Its translation is CASSLFSGLGADEQFF.